This TCR beta chain was sequenced for a study of identifying expanded T cells in peripheral blood. Clones were sequenced by immunoSEQ multiplex PCR, and TCRdb holds only the in-frame ones, with some missing. The sample lists 85,000 to 90,000 clones, around 87% occurring once. The CDR3 contains 12 residues. V lost 0 bases, J lost 3 bases, and 2 bases lay in between. Germline CDR1 is MGHRA and CDR2 is YSYEKL. V usage is TRBV4-1 and J usage is TRBJ1-2; D remains unclear. The TCR was taken from a person between 18 and 69 years old in good health. The material sequenced was blood. The CDR3: CASSQDHYGYTF. The DNA for the CDR3 is TGCGCCAGCAGCCAAGATCACTATGGCTACACCTTC.